This is a list of T cell receptor beta chains from one sample in a study of CD8+CD57+ T cells in acquired aplastic anemia. TCRdb itself ran the reads through MiXCR, one entry per CDR3 protein. The sample lists approximately 190,000 distinct CDR3 sequences, less than 60% occurring once. Specimen: sorted CD4+, CD8+, or CD8+CD57+ T cells (not recorded which) from PBMCs. Receptor source: a human donor with aplastic anemia. Both conserved end residues are part of each CDR3. A D gene is named only where the DNA matches it firmly. Part of the rows lack a size; the others show once, few, many or a class for expanded clones.

>.|TRBJ2-1|TRBV5-1|.
CASMPEASDNEQFF
TGCGCCAGCATGCCGGAGGCTTCTGACAATGAGCAGTTCTTC
>TRBD2|TRBJ2-7|TRBV7-2|once
CASSRLTSNYEQYF
TGTGCCAGCAGCCGATTGACTAGCAACTACGAGCAGTACTTC
>.|TRBJ2-2|TRBV10-2|many
CASSRGQGHGELFF
TGCGCCAGCAGCCGAGGCCAGGGCCACGGGGAGCTGTTTTTT
>.|TRBJ2-7|TRBV20-1|many
CSARDIAEEQYF
TGCAGTGCTAGAGACATAGCCGAAGAGCAGTACTTC
>.|TRBJ2-7|TRBV7-3|.
CASSLTGFYEQYF
TGTGCCAGCAGCCTAACCGGTTTCTACGAGCAGTACTTC
>.|TRBJ1-1|TRBV29-1|many
CSVAQGGSFSEAFF
TGCAGCGTTGCACAGGGAGGGAGTTTCTCTGAAGCTTTCTTT
>TRBD1|TRBJ2-5|TRBV7-3|.
CASSLRRVTGGETQYF
TGTGCCAGCAGCTTAAGAAGGGTGACAGGGGGCGAGACCCAGTACTTC
>TRBD1|TRBJ1-5|TRBV15|few
CATSGQAGQPQHF
TGTGCCACCAGCGGACAGGCGGGTCAGCCCCAGCATTTT
>.|TRBJ2-3|TRBV11-1|many
CASRLARLATDTQYF
TGTGCCAGCAGACTAGCTAGGTTGGCAACAGATACGCAGTATTTT
>TRBD1|TRBJ2-1|TRBV7-3|.
CASSYTRTGVNERFF
TGTGCCAGCAGCTATACAAGGACAGGTGTCAATGAGCGGTTCTTC
>TRBD2|TRBJ2-2|TRBV11-1|.
CASSLVAGENTGELFF
TGTGCCAGCAGCTTAGTAGCGGGAGAGAACACCGGGGAGCTGTTTTTT
>TRBD2|TRBJ2-3|TRBV30|.
CAWSGLEKETSGTTDTQYF
TGTGCCTGGAGTGGGCTCGAAAAGGAGACTAGCGGGACCACAGATACGCAGTATTTT
>TRBD2|TRBJ2-1|TRBV11-1|once
CASSLNSGSGEQFF
TGTGCCAGCAGCTTAAATAGCGGGAGTGGTGAGCAGTTCTTC
>.|TRBJ1-3|TRBV10-1|.
CASSVGTSGNTIYF
TGCGCCAGCAGTGTGGGGACCTCTGGAAACACCATATATTTT
>.|TRBJ1-6|TRBV27|many
CASSRTGQYSPLHF
TGTGCCAGCAGCAGAACAGGGCAGTATTCACCCCTCCACTTT
>TRBD2|TRBJ2-7|TRBV7-2|.
CASSSSGTGGREQYF
TGTGCCAGCAGCTCCTCGGGGACGGGAGGGCGCGAGCAGTACTTC
>.|TRBJ2-7|TRBV7-2|many
CASSPHSLRDGGYEQYF
TGTGCCAGCAGCCCCCACTCACTCCGGGACGGCGGCTACGAGCAGTACTTC
>.|TRBJ2-6|TRBV3-1|.
CASSQDLDSTGANVLTF
TGTGCCAGCAGCCAAGATCTTGACAGCACGGGGGCCAACGTCCTGACTTTC
>TRBD2|TRBJ2-5|TRBV7-3|.
CASSPAGAETQYF
TGTGCCAGCAGCCCAGCGGGAGCAGAGACCCAGTACTTC
>.|TRBJ2-2|TRBV10-2|.
CATTLGRLTGELFF
TGCGCCACCACCCTAGGAAGGCTAACCGGGGAGCTGTTTTTT
>TRBD1|TRBJ1-5|TRBV7-8|.
CASSKWGGQVDNQPQHF
TGTGCCAGCAGCAAATGGGGGGGACAGGTCGACAATCAACCCCAGCATTTT
>.|TRBJ2-3|TRBV29-1|few
CSVNRDATNEQYF
TGCAGCGTTAATAGGGACGCAACCAATGAGCAGTATTTT
>.|TRBJ1-3|TRBV7-9|.
CASRRNSGNTIYF
TGTGCCAGCAGACGGAACTCTGGAAACACCATATATTTT
>TRBD1|TRBJ1-2|TRBV10-1|once
CASSTPTGAHTF
TGCGCCAGCAGTACACCGACAGGGGCCCACACCTTC
>.|TRBJ2-5|TRBV7-3|many
CASSLMGQETQYF
TGTGCCAGCAGCTTAATGGGGCAAGAGACCCAGTACTTC
>.|TRBJ2-7|TRBV20-1|.
CSARVAGGQGEQYF
TGCAGTGCTAGAGTAGCCGGGGGGCAGGGAGAGCAGTACTTC
>TRBD2|TRBJ2-3|TRBV19|.
CASSLGLADTQYF
TGTGCCAGTAGTCTGGGACTAGCGGATACGCAGTATTTT